This is a list of T cell receptor beta chains from one sample in a study of cytomegalovirus exposure and HLA in healthy donors. The assay was immunoSEQ multiplex PCR, and TCRdb's table has in-frame clones only and misses some. The sample yields about 160,000 clones, about four fifths seen once. The sequencing input was PBMCs. These receptor sequences come from a woman between 45 and 65 years old in good health and CMV-seropositive. Both conserved end residues are part of each CDR3. The D gene is left open where the match is weak. Clone size, where shown, is once, few, many, or a class for clones that have expanded.

clone_size	j_call	v_call	d_call	cdr3_nt	cdr3_aa
NA	TRBJ2-7	TRBV10-3	TRBD2	TGTGCCATCAGTGAGTCCAGGGGACTAGCGGGGTACGAGCAGTACTTC	CAISESRGLAGYEQYF
NA	TRBJ2-1	TRBV7-2	TRBD2	TGTGCCAGCACCCCGCCCGGGGCGGGGGGCTCCTACAATGAGCAGTTCTTC	CASTPPGAGGSYNEQFF
NA	TRBJ2-3	TRBV10-3	TRBD1	TGTGCCATCAGTGAGGTTACAGGGGGCAGGGATACGCAGTATTTT	CAISEVTGGRDTQYF
NA	TRBJ2-2	TRBV5-1	TRBD1	TGCGCCAGCAGCGTTCAGGGGGCGACCACCGGGGAGCTGTTTTTT	CASSVQGATTGELFF
NA	TRBJ1-1	TRBV5-1	TRBD1	TGCGCCAGCAGCCCAAGACAGGGGGAGGGCACTGAAGCTTTCTTT	CASSPRQGEGTEAFF
NA	TRBJ1-1	TRBV5-4	NA	TGTGCCAGCAGCGACGTGGGTAAACCCAGGGGTTTT	CASSDVGKPRGF
NA	TRBJ2-3	TRBV18	NA	TGTGCCAGCTCAAGACTAAGCGACACAGATACGCAGTATTTT	CASSRLSDTDTQYF
NA	TRBJ2-2	TRBV14	NA	TGTGCCAGCAGCCCCAGGAACACCGGGGAGCTGTTTTTT	CASSPRNTGELFF
NA	TRBJ2-3	TRBV4-3	NA	TGCGCCAGCAGCCAAGCGGGATGGGATACGCAGTATTTT	CASSQAGWDTQYF
few	TRBJ2-7	TRBV6-1	NA	TGTGCCAGCAGCGACTCTTACGAGCAGTACTTC	CASSDSYEQYF
few	TRBJ1-5	TRBV7-2	NA	TGTGCCAGCAGCTTAGAGTTGGCAGGGATTCAGCCCCAGCATTTT	CASSLELAGIQPQHF
NA	TRBJ1-2	TRBV28	TRBD1	TGTGCCAGCAGTTTTGGGGGACAGGGGTCTTTAGGCTACACCTTC	CASSFGGQGSLGYTF
few	TRBJ2-2	TRBV4-2	NA	TGTGCCAGCTATGGTCGGGACTCCGGGGAGCTGTTTTTT	CASYGRDSGELFF
NA	TRBJ2-2	TRBV9	NA	TGTGCCAGCAAGTATGAGGGCGGAACCGGGGAGCTGTTTTTT	CASKYEGGTGELFF
NA	TRBJ2-1	TRBV7-8	TRBD2	TGTGCCAGCAGCTTAATGGGGGGGACCTACAATGAGCAGTTCTTC	CASSLMGGTYNEQFF
NA	TRBJ2-7	TRBV4-3	TRBD2	TGCGCCAGCAGCCTTGGACTAGCGGAGGCCTACGAGCAGTACTTC	CASSLGLAEAYEQYF
NA	TRBJ1-5	TRBV7-9	NA	TGTGCCAGCAGCGGGCGGGCCTCAGAAGGGAGTCAGCCCCAGCATTTT	CASSGRASEGSQPQHF
NA	TRBJ2-1	TRBV2	NA	TGTGCCAGCTTGCGGTACAATGAGCAGTTCTTC	CASLRYNEQFF
NA	TRBJ2-5	TRBV2	NA	TGTGCCAGCAGTGGAACGCGGGGTGAGACCCAGTACTTC	CASSGTRGETQYF
NA	TRBJ2-2	TRBV28	TRBD2	TGTGCCAGCACCAATCGGCCTAGCGGGAGGGCCTTCACCGGGGAGCTGTTTTTT	CASTNRPSGRAFTGELFF
NA	TRBJ2-7	TRBV7-2	TRBD1	TGTGCCAGCAGCCCACGGGGACAGACATCCTACGAGCAGTACTTC	CASSPRGQTSYEQYF
once	TRBJ2-3	TRBV4-3	TRBD1	TGCGCCAGCAGCCAACAGCCGGGACAGGGGTCGGATACGCAGTATTTT	CASSQQPGQGSDTQYF
few	TRBJ1-2	TRBV19	NA	TGTGCCAGTAGCCCAGAAAACCGCCTCACCTATGGCTACACCTTC	CASSPENRLTYGYTF
NA	TRBJ2-5	TRBV7-9	NA	TGTGCCAGCAGCGCCGGGGAGACCCAGTACTTC	CASSAGETQYF